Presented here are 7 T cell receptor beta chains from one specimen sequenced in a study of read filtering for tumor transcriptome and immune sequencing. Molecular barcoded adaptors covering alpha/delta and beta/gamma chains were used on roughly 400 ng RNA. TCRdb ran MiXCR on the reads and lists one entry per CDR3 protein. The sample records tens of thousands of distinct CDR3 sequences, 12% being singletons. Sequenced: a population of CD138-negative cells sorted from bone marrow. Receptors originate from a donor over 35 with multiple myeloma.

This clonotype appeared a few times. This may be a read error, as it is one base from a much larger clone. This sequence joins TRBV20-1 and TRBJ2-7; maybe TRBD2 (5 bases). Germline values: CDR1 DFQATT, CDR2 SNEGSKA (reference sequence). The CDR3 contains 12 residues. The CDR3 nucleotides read TGCACTGCTAGAGGGCAGAGGAACGAGCAGTACTTC. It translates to CTARGQRNEQYF.

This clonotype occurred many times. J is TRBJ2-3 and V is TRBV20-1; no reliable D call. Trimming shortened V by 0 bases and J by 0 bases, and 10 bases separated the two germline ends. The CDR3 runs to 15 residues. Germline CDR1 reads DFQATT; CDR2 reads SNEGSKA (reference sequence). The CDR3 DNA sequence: TGCAGTGCTAGAGATGGGAAACAGAGCACAGATACGCAGTATTTT. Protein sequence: CSARDGKQSTDTQYF.

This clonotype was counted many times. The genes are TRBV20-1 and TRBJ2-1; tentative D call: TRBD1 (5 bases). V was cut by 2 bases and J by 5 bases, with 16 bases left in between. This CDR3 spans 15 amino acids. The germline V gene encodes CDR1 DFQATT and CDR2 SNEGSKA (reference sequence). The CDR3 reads CSARRPRASDNEQFF. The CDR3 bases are TGCAGTGCTAGAAGGCCCAGGGCCTCGGACAATGAGCAGTTCTTC.

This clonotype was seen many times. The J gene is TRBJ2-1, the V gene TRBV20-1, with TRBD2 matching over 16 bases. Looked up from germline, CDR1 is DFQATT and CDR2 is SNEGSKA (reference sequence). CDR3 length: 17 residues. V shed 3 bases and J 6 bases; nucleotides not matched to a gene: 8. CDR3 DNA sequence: TGCAGTGCTAGGGTGGGACTAGCGGGAGGGCCTTTCAATGAGCAGTTCTTC. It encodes CSARVGLAGGPFNEQFF.

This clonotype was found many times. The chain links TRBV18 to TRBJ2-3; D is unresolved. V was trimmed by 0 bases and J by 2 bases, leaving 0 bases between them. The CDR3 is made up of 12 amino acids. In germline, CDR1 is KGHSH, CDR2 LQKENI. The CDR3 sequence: CASSPPTDTQYF. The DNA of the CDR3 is TGTGCCAGCTCACCACCCACAGATACGCAGTATTTT. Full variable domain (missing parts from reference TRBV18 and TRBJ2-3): NAGVMQNPRHLVRRRGQEARLRCSPMKGHSHVYWYRQLPEEGLKFMVYLQKENIIDESGMPKERFSAEFPKEGPSILRIQQVVRGDSAAYFCASSPPTDTQYFGPGTRLTVL.

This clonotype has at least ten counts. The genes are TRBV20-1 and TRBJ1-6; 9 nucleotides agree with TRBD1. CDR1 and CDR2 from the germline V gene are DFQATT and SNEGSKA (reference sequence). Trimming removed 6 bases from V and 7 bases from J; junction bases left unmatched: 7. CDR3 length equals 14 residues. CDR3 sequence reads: CSAKPGTGNSPLHF. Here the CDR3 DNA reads TGCAGTGCGAAACCCGGGACAGGGAATTCACCCCTCCACTTT.

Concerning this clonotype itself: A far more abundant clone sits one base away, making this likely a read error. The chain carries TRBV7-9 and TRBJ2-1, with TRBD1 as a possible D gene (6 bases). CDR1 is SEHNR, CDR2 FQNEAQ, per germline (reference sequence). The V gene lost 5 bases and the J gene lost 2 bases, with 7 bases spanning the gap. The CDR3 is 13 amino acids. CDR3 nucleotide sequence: TGTGCCAGCAGCGGGGACACCTACAATGAGCAGTTCTTC. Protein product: CASSGDTYNEQFF.